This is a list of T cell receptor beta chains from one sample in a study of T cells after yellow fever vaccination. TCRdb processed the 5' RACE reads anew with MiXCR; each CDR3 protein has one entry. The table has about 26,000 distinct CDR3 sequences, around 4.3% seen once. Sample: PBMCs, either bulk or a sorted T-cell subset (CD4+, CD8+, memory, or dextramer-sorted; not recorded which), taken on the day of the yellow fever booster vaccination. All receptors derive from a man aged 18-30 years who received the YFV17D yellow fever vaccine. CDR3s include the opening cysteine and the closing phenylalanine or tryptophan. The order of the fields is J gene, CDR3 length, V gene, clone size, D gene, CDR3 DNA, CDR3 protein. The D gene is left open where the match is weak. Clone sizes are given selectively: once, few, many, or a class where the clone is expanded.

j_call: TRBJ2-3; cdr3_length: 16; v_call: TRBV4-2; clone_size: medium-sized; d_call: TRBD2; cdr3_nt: TGTGCCAGCAGCCAAGATCTAGCGGGGGGCACAGATACGCAGTATTTT; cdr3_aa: CASSQDLAGGTDTQYF
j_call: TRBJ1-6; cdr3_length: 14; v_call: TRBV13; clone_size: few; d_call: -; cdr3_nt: TGTGCCAGCAGCTCCAGGATTTATAATTCACCCCTCCACTTT; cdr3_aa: CASSSRIYNSPLHF
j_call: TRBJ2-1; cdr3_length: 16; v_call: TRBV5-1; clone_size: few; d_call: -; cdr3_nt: TGCGCCAGCAGCTTGGACGGCGGGATACCCTACAATGAGCAGTTCTTC; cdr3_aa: CASSLDGGIPYNEQFF
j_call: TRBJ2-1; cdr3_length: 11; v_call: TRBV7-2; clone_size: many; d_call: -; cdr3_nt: TGTGCCAGCAGCGGCACCATTGAGCAGTTCTTC; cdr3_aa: CASSGTIEQFF
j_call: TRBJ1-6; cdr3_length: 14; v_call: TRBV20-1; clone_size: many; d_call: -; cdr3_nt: TGCAGTGCCTATAGGAGGGGAGGGAATTCACCCCTCCACTTT; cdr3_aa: CSAYRRGGNSPLHF
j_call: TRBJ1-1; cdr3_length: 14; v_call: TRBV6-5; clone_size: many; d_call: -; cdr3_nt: TGTGCCAGCAGGATTGGACCGGCCAACACTGAAGCTTTCTTT; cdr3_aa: CASRIGPANTEAFF
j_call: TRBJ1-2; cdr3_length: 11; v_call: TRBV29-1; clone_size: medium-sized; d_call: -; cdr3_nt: TGCAGCGTTGAATTGGGGTATGGCTACACCTTC; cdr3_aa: CSVELGYGYTF
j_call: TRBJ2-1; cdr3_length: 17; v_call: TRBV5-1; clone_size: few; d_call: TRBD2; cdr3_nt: TGCGCCAGCAGCTCGGGACTAGCGGGGGGCGCCTACAATGAGCAGTTCTTC; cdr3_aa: CASSSGLAGGAYNEQFF
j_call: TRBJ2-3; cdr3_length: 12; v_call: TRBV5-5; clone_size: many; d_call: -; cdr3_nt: TGTGCCAGCAGCCTCAGTACAGATACGCAGTATTTT; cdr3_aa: CASSLSTDTQYF
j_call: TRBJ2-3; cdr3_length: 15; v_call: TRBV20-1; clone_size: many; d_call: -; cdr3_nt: TGCAGTGCTAGCTCCCTCTCCTGGAGCACAGATACGCAGTATTTT; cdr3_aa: CSASSLSWSTDTQYF
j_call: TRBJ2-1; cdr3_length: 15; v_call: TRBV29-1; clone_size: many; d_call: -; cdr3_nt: TGCAGCGTTACCTCCCTCGGCAGGGGTATGGATGAGCAGTTCTTC; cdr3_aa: CSVTSLGRGMDEQFF
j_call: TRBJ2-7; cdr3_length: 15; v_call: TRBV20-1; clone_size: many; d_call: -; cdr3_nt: TGCAGTGCTACCCCCATTATTGGGGGGATCTACGAGCAGTACTTC; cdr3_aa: CSATPIIGGIYEQYF
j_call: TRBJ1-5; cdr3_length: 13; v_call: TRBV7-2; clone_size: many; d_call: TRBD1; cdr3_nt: TGTGCCAGCAGCTTGACAGGGGAACAGCCCCAGCATTTT; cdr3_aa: CASSLTGEQPQHF
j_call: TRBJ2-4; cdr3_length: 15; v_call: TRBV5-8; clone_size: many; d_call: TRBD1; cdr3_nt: TGTGCCAGCAGCTTCCAGGGGGTCGCCAAAAACATTCAGTACTTC; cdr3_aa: CASSFQGVAKNIQYF
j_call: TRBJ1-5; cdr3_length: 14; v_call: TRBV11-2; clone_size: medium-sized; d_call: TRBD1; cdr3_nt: TGTGCCAGCAGCGTAGGGACAGGGGGACAGCCCCAGCATTTT; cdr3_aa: CASSVGTGGQPQHF
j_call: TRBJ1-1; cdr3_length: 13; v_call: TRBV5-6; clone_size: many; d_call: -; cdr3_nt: TGTGCCAGCAGCTTTCAGCAAAGAACTGAAGCTTTCTTT; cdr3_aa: CASSFQQRTEAFF
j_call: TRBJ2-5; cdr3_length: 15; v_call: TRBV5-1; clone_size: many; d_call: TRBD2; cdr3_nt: TGCGCCAGCAGCCCAGGGACGGGGGGCCAAGAGACCCAGTACTTC; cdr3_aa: CASSPGTGGQETQYF
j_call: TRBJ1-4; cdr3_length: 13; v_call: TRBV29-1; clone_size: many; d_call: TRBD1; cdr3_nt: TGCAGCGTTAGGGACAGCGGAGGTGAAAAACTGTTTTTT; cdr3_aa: CSVRDSGGEKLFF
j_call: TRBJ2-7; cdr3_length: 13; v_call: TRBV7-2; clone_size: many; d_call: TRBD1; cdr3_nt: TGTGCCAGCAGCCCCCTGACAGGGTTCGAGCAGTACTTC; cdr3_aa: CASSPLTGFEQYF
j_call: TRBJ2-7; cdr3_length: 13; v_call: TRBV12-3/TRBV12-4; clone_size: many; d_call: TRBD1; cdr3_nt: TGTGCCAGCAATACCGGGACAGGGGTCGAGCAGTACTTC; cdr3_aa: CASNTGTGVEQYF
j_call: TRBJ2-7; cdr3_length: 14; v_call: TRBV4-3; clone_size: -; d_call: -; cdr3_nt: TGCGCCAGCAGTCGCCTCGACAGATCCTACGAGCAGTACTTC; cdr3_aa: CASSRLDRSYEQYF
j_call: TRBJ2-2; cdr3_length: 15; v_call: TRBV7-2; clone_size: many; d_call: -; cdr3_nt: TGTGCCAGCAGCATCGCCACGGGGGACACCGGGGAGCTGTTTTTT; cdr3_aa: CASSIATGDTGELFF
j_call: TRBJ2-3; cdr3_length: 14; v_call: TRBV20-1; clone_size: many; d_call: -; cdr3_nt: TGCAGTGCTAGAGGCGGATCTTTCACAGATACGCAGTATTTT; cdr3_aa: CSARGGSFTDTQYF
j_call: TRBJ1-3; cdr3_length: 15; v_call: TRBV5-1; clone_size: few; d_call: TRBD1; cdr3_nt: TGCGCCAGCAGCCCCAGGACAGGGTCTGGAAACACCATATATTTT; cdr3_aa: CASSPRTGSGNTIYF
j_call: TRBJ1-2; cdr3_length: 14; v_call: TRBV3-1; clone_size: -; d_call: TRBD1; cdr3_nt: TGTGCCAGCAGCCAGGAGACAGGGCGTAGCGGCTACACCTTC; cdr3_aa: CASSQETGRSGYTF
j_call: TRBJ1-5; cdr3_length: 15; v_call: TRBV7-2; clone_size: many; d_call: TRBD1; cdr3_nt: TGTGCCAGCGCGGACAGGGCCCATAGCAATCAGCCCCAGCATTTT; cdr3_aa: CASADRAHSNQPQHF
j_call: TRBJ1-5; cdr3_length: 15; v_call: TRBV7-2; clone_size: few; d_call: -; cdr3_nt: TGTGCCAGCAGCACACAGGGAGTAAGCAATCAGCCCCAGCATTTT; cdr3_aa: CASSTQGVSNQPQHF
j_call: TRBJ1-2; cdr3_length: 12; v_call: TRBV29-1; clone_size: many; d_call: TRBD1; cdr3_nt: TGCAGCGTTCGACAGGGAGTCTATGGCTACACCTTC; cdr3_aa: CSVRQGVYGYTF
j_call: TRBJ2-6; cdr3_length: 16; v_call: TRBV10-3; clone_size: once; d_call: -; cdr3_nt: TGTGCCATCAGTGGAACAGGAGGGGCTGGGGCCAACGTCCTGACTTTC; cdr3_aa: CAISGTGGAGANVLTF
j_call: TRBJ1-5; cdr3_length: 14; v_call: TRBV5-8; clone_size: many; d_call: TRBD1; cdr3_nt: TGTGCCAGCAGCTTGGGCGACAGGGTCCAGCCCCAGCATTTT; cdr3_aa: CASSLGDRVQPQHF
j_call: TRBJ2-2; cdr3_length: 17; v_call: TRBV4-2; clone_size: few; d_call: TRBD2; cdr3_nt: TGTGCCAGCAGCCAAGTACTAGCGGGGGGGAACACCGGGGAGCTGTTTTTT; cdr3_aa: CASSQVLAGGNTGELFF
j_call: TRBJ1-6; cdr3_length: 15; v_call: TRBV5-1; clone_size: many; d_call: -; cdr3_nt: TGCGCCAGCAGCAAAAACGGGGCCAATAATTCACCCCTCCACTTT; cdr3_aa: CASSKNGANNSPLHF
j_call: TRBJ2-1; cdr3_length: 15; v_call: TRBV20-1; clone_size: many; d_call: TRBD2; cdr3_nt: TGCAGTGTTCCAACCACTAGCGGGGGATACAATGAGCAGTTCTTC; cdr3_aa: CSVPTTSGGYNEQFF
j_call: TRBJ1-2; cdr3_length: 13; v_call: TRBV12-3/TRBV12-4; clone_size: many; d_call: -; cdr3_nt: TGTGCCAGCACCTTTCGGCCTAACTATGGCTACACCTTC; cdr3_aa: CASTFRPNYGYTF
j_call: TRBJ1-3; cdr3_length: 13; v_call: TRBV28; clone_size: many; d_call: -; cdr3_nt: TGTGCCAGCACCTTTTCGGTGGGAAACACCATATATTTT; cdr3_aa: CASTFSVGNTIYF
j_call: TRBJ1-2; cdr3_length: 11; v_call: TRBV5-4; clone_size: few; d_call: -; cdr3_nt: TGTGCCAGCAGCTTGGCACGGCGGAGCACCTTC; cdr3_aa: CASSLARRSTF
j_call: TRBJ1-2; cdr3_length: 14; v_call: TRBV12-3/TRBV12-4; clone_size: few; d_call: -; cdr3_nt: TGTGCCAGCAGTTTAGTGGGGGTATCGGGTGGCTACACCTTC; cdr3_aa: CASSLVGVSGGYTF
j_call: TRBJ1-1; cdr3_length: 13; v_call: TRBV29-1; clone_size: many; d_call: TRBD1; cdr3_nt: TGCAGCGTAACTACTGGACAGGGAACTGAAGCTTTCTTT; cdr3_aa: CSVTTGQGTEAFF
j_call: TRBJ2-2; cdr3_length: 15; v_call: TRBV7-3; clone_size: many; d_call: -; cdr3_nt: TGTGCCAGCAGCCGGACACCGTTGAACACCGGGGAGCTGTTTTTT; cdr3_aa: CASSRTPLNTGELFF
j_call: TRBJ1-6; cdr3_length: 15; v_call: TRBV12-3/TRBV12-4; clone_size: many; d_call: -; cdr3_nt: TGTGCCAGCAGACCAGGGAGCTCCTATAATTCACCCCTCCACTTT; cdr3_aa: CASRPGSSYNSPLHF
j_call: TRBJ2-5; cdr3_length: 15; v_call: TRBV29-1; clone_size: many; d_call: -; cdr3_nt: TGCAGCGTTTCCCCTTTTGGAACGTACCAAGAGACCCAGTACTTC; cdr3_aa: CSVSPFGTYQETQYF
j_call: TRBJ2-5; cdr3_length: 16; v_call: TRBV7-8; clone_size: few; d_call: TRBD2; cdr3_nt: TGTGCCAGCAGCTTACGACTAGCGGGGACTCAGGAGACCCAGTACTTC; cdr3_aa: CASSLRLAGTQETQYF
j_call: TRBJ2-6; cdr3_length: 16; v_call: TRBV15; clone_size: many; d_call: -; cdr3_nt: TGTGCCACCAGCAGAGCACGGACCTCTGGGGCCAACGTCCTGACTTTC; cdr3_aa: CATSRARTSGANVLTF
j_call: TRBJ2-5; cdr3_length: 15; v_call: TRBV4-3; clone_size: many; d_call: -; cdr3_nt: TGCGCCAGCAGCCATGCTCTAGGCTACCAAGAGACCCAGTACTTC; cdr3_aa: CASSHALGYQETQYF
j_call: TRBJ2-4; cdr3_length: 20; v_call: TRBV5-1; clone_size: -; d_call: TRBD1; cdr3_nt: TGCGCCAGCAGCTGGGACCGGGACAGGGGTCCAAGCTTAGCCAAAAACATTCAGTACTTC; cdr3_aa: CASSWDRDRGPSLAKNIQYF
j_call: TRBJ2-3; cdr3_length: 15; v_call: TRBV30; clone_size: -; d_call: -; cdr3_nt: TGTGCCTGGCATAGGAAGGGGCGCGGGACAGATACGCAGTATTTT; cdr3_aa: CAWHRKGRGTDTQYF
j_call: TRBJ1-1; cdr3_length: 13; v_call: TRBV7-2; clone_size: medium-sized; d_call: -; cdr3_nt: TGTGCCAGCAGCCTAGTAGTGAACACTGAAGCTTTCTTT; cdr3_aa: CASSLVVNTEAFF
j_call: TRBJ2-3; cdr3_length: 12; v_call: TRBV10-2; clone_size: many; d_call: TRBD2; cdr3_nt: TGCGCCAGCAGTGGGGAGGGAGATACGCAGTATTTT; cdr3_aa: CASSGEGDTQYF
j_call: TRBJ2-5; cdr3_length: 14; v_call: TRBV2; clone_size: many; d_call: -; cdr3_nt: TGTGCCAGCAGCTCGACTGGCGGCCAAGAGACCCAGTACTTC; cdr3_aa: CASSSTGGQETQYF
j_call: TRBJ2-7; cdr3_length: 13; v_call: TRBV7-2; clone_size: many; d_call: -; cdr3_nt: TGTGCCAGCAGCTTATTCCGACGGGGCGAGCAGTACTTC; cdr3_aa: CASSLFRRGEQYF